This T cell receptor beta chain was captured in a study of graft-versus-host responses after intestinal transplantation. Overall study context: Every transplant recipient was induced with anti-thymocyte globulin, then maintained on tacrolimus and steroids for around 3 years.

Assay: immunoSEQ multiplex PCR; the TCRdb copy retains only in-frame clones and omits some. Here the sample spans some 100,000 clones, about 90% being singletons. Remarks on this clone: No antigen is known for it.

The CDR3 loop spans 13 amino acids. CDR1 is MNHNS, CDR2 SASEGT, per germline. V was cut by 8 bases and J by 0 bases, with 10 bases left in between. The sequence derives from a human donor who was the organ donor for an intestinal transplant. The chain employs TRBV6-1 and TRBJ2-5, with D perhaps given as TRBD1 or TRBD2 (5 bases each). The sample here was unstimulated CD4+ T cells sorted from spleen or lymph node cells, taken before transplant. The CDR3 loop reads CASGAGDQETQYF. CDR3 DNA sequence: TGTGCCAGCGGGGCCGGGGACCAAGAGACCCAGTACTTC.